The rows below give T cell receptor beta chains drawn from one sample of a study. MiXCR, applied by TCRdb to the 5' RACE reads, yields one record per CDR3 protein. Here the sample spans nearly 55,000 distinct CDR3 sequences, around 24% being singletons. Input material: tumor-infiltrating naive CD4+ T cells sorted from the breast tumor. These receptors were taken from a female donor with breast cancer. Both conserved end residues are part of each CDR3. The D gene is left open where the match is weak. Size is omitted from some rows. Given values are once, few, many or a class for expanded clones.

NA	TRBV20-1	TRBJ2-7	14	NA	TGCAGTGCTAGAGGCCTAGGGTTGGAGGGCGAGCAGTACTTC	CSARGLGLEGEQYF
TRBD1	TRBV7-3	TRBJ2-2	14	NA	TGTGCCAGCCGGGACAGGGGGCAAGTCGGGGAGCTGTTTTTT	CASRDRGQVGELFF
NA	TRBV12-3/TRBV12-4	TRBJ1-4	14	few	TGTGCCAGCAGCCCGGGACAAAATTACGAAAAACTGTTTTTT	CASSPGQNYEKLFF
NA	TRBV12-3/TRBV12-4	TRBJ2-3	15	NA	TGTGCCAGCACTCCCTCAGCCGCAGGGGCAGATACGCAGTATTTT	CASTPSAAGADTQYF
TRBD1	TRBV6-4	TRBJ2-3	14	few	TGTGCCAGCAGCCCGGACAGGGAAACAGATACGCAGTATTTT	CASSPDRETDTQYF
NA	TRBV20-1	TRBJ2-5	12	few	TGCAGTGCTAGACACAAGCGGGAGACCCAGTACTTC	CSARHKRETQYF
NA	TRBV7-9	TRBJ2-7	16	NA	TGTGCCAGCAGCCTTCTAGCCTCTCCCAGCTCCTACGAGCAGTACTTC	CASSLLASPSSYEQYF
TRBD2	TRBV3-1	TRBJ2-1	16	NA	TGTGCCAGCAGCCCGCAGCTACTAGCGGGGGTGGGTGAGCAGTTCTTC	CASSPQLLAGVGEQFF
TRBD2	TRBV24-1	TRBJ2-1	15	NA	TGTGCCACCAGTGATTCCGGGACTATAGACAATGAGCAGTTCTTC	CATSDSGTIDNEQFF
NA	TRBV12-3/TRBV12-4	TRBJ1-3	13	few	TGTGCCAGCAGTTTGGTCTTCGGGAACACCATATATTTT	CASSLVFGNTIYF
NA	TRBV28	TRBJ1-6	11	few	TGTGCCAGCAGTTTAGGTTCACCCCTCCACTTT	CASSLGSPLHF
NA	TRBV4-1	TRBJ2-3	15	many	TGCGCCAGCAGCCGATCCGGGGCCGCGTATGATACGCAGTATTTT	CASSRSGAAYDTQYF
TRBD1	TRBV15	TRBJ2-4	14	many	TGTGCCACCAGCAGAGATCGGGGACAGGGATCGATATACTTC	CATSRDRGQGSIYF
NA	TRBV4-1	TRBJ1-2	13	NA	TGCGCCAGCAGAGACGAAACAGTCTATGGCTACACCTTC	CASRDETVYGYTF
NA	TRBV5-6	TRBJ2-3	13	few	TGTGCCAGCAGCTTAGCTGGAGTGGATACGCAGTATTTT	CASSLAGVDTQYF
TRBD2	TRBV20-1	TRBJ2-7	13	many	TGCAGTGCTAGAGAGCGGGAGAAGGACGAGCAGTACTTC	CSAREREKDEQYF
NA	TRBV6-1	TRBJ1-1	15	few	TGTGCCAGCAGTGAGGGCAGGGCGGGGAGCACTGAAGCTTTCTTT	CASSEGRAGSTEAFF
TRBD1	TRBV28	TRBJ1-3	13	NA	TGTGCCAGCAGAAGACAGGGAGGAAACACCATATATTTT	CASRRQGGNTIYF
NA	TRBV6-1	TRBJ1-5	15	NA	TGTGCCAGCAGTGGCGCCCTGGGTGGCAATCAGCCCCAGCATTTT	CASSGALGGNQPQHF
NA	TRBV18	TRBJ2-1	15	few	TGTGCCAGCTCAGGGATCCAGCGGCGAAACAATGAGCAGTTCTTC	CASSGIQRRNNEQFF
NA	TRBV10-3	TRBJ2-1	13	few	TGTGCCATCAGTGGAGAGCGGGACAGGGAGCAGTTCTTC	CAISGERDREQFF
TRBD1	TRBV27	TRBJ1-4	15	few	TGTGCCAGCAGGGACAGGGGTTTGGCTAATGAAAAACTGTTTTTT	CASRDRGLANEKLFF
NA	TRBV30	TRBJ2-2	13	NA	TGTGCCTGGAGTGTAAACCAGGACGGGGAGCTGTTTTTT	CAWSVNQDGELFF
NA	TRBV7-2	TRBJ1-1	13	NA	TGTGCCAGCAGCGGATACAAGAACACTGAAGCTTTCTTT	CASSGYKNTEAFF
NA	TRBV5-1	TRBJ2-1	13	NA	TGCGCCAGCAGCTTGGGAAAAGACAATGAGCAGTTCTTC	CASSLGKDNEQFF
TRBD2	TRBV20-1	TRBJ2-4	19	NA	TGCAGTGCTAGAGCCCTACGTAGTGCTAGCGGGAATCGGAGGAACATTCAGTACTTC	CSARALRSASGNRRNIQYF
TRBD1	TRBV10-3	TRBJ1-1	17	NA	TGTGCCATCAGTGAGAGAAGGGGGCAGGGGTATGACACTGAAGCTTTCTTT	CAISERRGQGYDTEAFF
NA	TRBV7-9	TRBJ1-1	14	few	TGTGCCAGCAGCTCCAGACAGGCTGGCACTGAAGCTTTCTTT	CASSSRQAGTEAFF
NA	TRBV6-2/TRBV6-3	TRBJ2-1	14	few	TGTGCCAGCACCGAAGGGGGAGGGCTAAATGAGCAGTTCTTC	CASTEGGGLNEQFF
NA	TRBV3-1	TRBJ2-5	15	NA	TGTGCCAGCAGCCTTCAGGGGGGGGCTCCGGGGACCCAGTACTTC	CASSLQGGAPGTQYF
NA	TRBV20-1	TRBJ2-1	15	few	TGCAGTGCTAACAGCCATGGGACCTCCTACAATGAGCAGTTCTTC	CSANSHGTSYNEQFF
NA	TRBV4-1	TRBJ2-7	15	many	TGCGCCAGCAGCCGTTTCGAATTGGGGGCTTACGAGCAGTACTTC	CASSRFELGAYEQYF
NA	TRBV3-1	TRBJ2-3	15	NA	TGTGCCAGCAGCCAAGATGGTGTCAGGGTTCGAACGCAGTATTTT	CASSQDGVRVRTQYF
NA	TRBV7-9	TRBJ2-5	12	NA	TGTGCCAGCACAGGGAGTGGGGAGACCCAGTACTTC	CASTGSGETQYF
NA	TRBV5-1	TRBJ2-2	15	few	TGCGCCAGCAGCCCTTCAACAGGGAACACCGGGGAGCTGTTTTTT	CASSPSTGNTGELFF
NA	TRBV4-1	TRBJ2-7	15	NA	TGCGCCAGCAGCCAAGTTCCCGGACAGAACTACGAGCAGTACTTC	CASSQVPGQNYEQYF
NA	TRBV7-2	TRBJ2-3	15	NA	TGTGCCAGCACCTTAAACCGGGGCAACACAGATACGCAGTATTTT	CASTLNRGNTDTQYF
NA	TRBV2	TRBJ1-5	15	NA	TGTGCCAGCAGTGAAGGGTGGACCGGGAAGGAGCCTCAGCATTTT	CASSEGWTGKEPQHF
NA	TRBV7-3	TRBJ2-6	15	few	TGTGCCAGCAGCTTGGGTGAGGCTGGGGCCAACGTCCTGACTTTC	CASSLGEAGANVLTF
NA	TRBV5-1	TRBJ2-1	16	few	TGCGCCAGCAGCTCGGGGGAGTCTCGACGGTGGGATGAGCAGTTCTTC	CASSSGESRRWDEQFF
TRBD1	TRBV7-9	TRBJ2-7	14	NA	TGTGCCAGCAGCTCCGGGACAGGGAGCAACGAGCAGTACTTC	CASSSGTGSNEQYF
NA	TRBV5-1	TRBJ1-4	15	few	TGCGCCAGCAGCTTGGAAGGGGTGGAAGGAGAAAAACTGTTTTTT	CASSLEGVEGEKLFF
NA	TRBV29-1	TRBJ1-3	15	many	TGCAGCGTTGAAGGTGTAGGGGGAGGTGGAAACACCATATATTTT	CSVEGVGGGGNTIYF
TRBD1	TRBV12-3/TRBV12-4	TRBJ2-6	18	NA	TGCGCCAGCAGTCCGCTAAGGGACAGTAGCTCTGGGGCCAACGTCCTGACTTTC	CASSPLRDSSSGANVLTF
NA	TRBV6-1	TRBJ1-6	11	many	TGTGCCAGCAGATCCTATTCACCCCTCCACTTT	CASRSYSPLHF
NA	TRBV7-3	TRBJ1-4	13	NA	TGTGCCAGCAGCCCCGCCGTAAATGAAAAACTGTTTTTT	CASSPAVNEKLFF
NA	TRBV6-5	TRBJ1-4	12	NA	TGTGCCAGCAAGCGAGGTGTTGAAAAACTGTTTTTT	CASKRGVEKLFF
NA	TRBV6-6	TRBJ1-6	14	few	TGTGCCAGCAGGGGTGCAGGAAGCAATTCACCCCTCCACTTT	CASRGAGSNSPLHF
TRBD1	TRBV5-1	TRBJ1-6	14	NA	TGCGCCAGCAGCTCAGACAGGGGTCCTTCACCCCTCCACTTT	CASSSDRGPSPLHF
NA	TRBV7-2	TRBJ1-5	12	many	TGTGCCAGCAGCAGTCGGGATCAGCCCCAGCATTTT	CASSSRDQPQHF
TRBD1	TRBV27	TRBJ2-7	14	NA	TGTGCCAGCAGGCGGACAGGGGGGTCCTACGAGCAGTACTTC	CASRRTGGSYEQYF
NA	TRBV11-2	TRBJ2-3	15	few	TGTGCCAGCAGCTCCAGCGGGTCTATCACAGATACGCAGTATTTT	CASSSSGSITDTQYF
NA	TRBV18	TRBJ2-6	17	few	TGTGCCAGCTCACCAGGGCAGGGCTACTCTGGGGCCAACGTCCTGACTTTC	CASSPGQGYSGANVLTF
NA	TRBV6-1	TRBJ1-3	14	many	TGTGCCAGCAGTGAACGGGGGAATGGAAACACCATATATTTT	CASSERGNGNTIYF
NA	TRBV29-1	TRBJ2-5	12	many	TGCAGCGAAAAGACAGGACAAGAGACCCAGTACTTC	CSEKTGQETQYF